Sequencing of this T cell receptor beta chain was carried out in a study of graft-versus-host responses after intestinal transplantation. Overall study: The recipients all started with anti-thymocyte globulin induction and then took tacrolimus and steroids for 3 to 4 years.

Repertoires were generated with immunoSEQ multiplex PCR, while TCRdb's copy carries only in-frame clones and drops some. Of 12,000 to 15,000 clones in the sample, approximately 38% are singletons; the top ten hold over 12%. Study observations and caveats: Those patients showing graft-donor T cell macrochimerism displayed high graft-versus-host to host-versus-graft clonal ratios in allografts.

As for this clone: This may be a read error, as it is one base from a much larger clone.

From germline, CDR1 is MNHEY and CDR2 SMNVEV (reference sequence). V was pared by 6 bases and J by 3 bases, with 12 bases between. This CDR3 has 13 amino acids. Responders that carried the CFSE label, approximately 200,000 of them, were plated with approximately 200,000 irradiated, violet-dye-labeled stimulator cells. Following the reaction, CD3+CD4+ and CD3+CD8+ responders that were proliferating and CFSE-low underwent sorting. This TCR derives from a human patient who received an intestinal transplant. Sequences were derived from alloreactive CD8+ T cells from a mixed lymphocyte reaction culture, sampled before intestinal transplant. Noted subset: CFSE-low proliferating T cells sorted from roughly 6-day pre-transplant mixed lymphocyte reaction (GvH or HvG direction). The chain couples TRBV27 to TRBJ2-7, with D perhaps matching TRBD1 (6 bases). The CDR3 DNA reads as TGTGCCAGCAGCCTGGGACAACTCTACGAGCAGTACTTC. Residues: CASSLGQLYEQYF.